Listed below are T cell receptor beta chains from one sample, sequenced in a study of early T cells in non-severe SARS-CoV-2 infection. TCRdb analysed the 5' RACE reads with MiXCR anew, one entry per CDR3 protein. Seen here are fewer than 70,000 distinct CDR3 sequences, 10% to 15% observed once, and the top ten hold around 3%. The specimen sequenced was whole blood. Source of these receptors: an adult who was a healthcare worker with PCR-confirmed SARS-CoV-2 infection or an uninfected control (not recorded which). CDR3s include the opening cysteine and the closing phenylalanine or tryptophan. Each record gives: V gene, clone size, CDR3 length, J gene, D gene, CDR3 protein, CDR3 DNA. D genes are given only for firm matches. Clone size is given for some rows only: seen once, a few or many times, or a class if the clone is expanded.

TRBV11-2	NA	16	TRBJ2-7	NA	CASSLSGRRSSYEQYF	TGTGCCAGCAGCTTGTCAGGACGGCGGAGCTCCTACGAGCAGTACTTC
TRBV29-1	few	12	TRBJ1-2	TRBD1	CSAPTGAGGYTF	TGCAGCGCACCAACAGGGGCCGGCGGCTACACCTTC
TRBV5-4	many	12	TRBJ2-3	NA	CASSLATDTQYF	TGTGCCAGCAGCTTGGCCACAGATACGCAGTATTTT
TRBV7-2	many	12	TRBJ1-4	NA	CASSFDYRKLFF	TGTGCCAGCAGCTTCGATTATCGGAAGCTGTTTTTT
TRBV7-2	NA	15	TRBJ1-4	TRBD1	CASSKFLGQGSRLFF	TGTGCCAGCAGCAAATTTTTGGGACAGGGGAGTAGACTGTTTTTT
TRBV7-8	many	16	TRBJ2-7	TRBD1	CASSLFAGQGNDEQYF	TGTGCCAGCAGCTTATTCGCGGGACAGGGCAATGACGAGCAGTACTTC
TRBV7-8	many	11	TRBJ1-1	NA	CASAREKEAFF	TGTGCCAGCGCCCGAGAAAAGGAAGCTTTCTTT
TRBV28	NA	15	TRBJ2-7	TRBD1	CASSFPRGLSYEQYF	TGTGCCAGCAGTTTTCCCAGGGGGCTTTCCTACGAGCAGTACTTC
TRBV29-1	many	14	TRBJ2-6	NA	CSVYYSSGANVLTF	TGCAGCGTTTACTACAGCTCTGGGGCCAACGTCCTGACTTTC
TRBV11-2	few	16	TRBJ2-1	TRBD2	CASSFQGSGGYNEQFF	TGTGCCAGCAGCTTTCAGGGGAGCGGGGGTTACAATGAGCAGTTCTTC
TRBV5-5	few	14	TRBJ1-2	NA	CASSLGAGRYGYTF	TGTGCCAGCAGCTTGGGAGCAGGGCGCTATGGCTACACCTTC
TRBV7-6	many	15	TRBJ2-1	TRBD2	CASSLWTSGINEQFF	TGTGCCAGCAGCTTATGGACTAGCGGAATAAATGAGCAGTTCTTC
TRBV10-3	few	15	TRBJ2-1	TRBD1	CATRGTGGTYNEQFF	TGTGCCACCAGAGGGACAGGGGGAACCTACAATGAGCAGTTCTTC
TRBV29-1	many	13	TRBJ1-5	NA	CSVEWGSNQPQHF	TGCAGCGTTGAGTGGGGGAGCAATCAGCCCCAGCATTTT
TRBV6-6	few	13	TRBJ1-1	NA	CASSWTASPEAFF	TGTGCCAGCAGTTGGACGGCAAGCCCCGAAGCTTTCTTT
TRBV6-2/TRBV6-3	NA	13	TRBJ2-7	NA	CASSYSELYEQYF	TGTGCCAGCAGTTACTCTGAACTCTACGAGCAGTACTTC
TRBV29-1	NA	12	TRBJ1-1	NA	CSVVGANTEAFF	TGCAGTGTTGTAGGGGCGAACACTGAAGCTTTCTTT
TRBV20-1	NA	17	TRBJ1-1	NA	CSARGSKGGAQNTEAFF	TGCAGTGCTAGAGGTTCAAAGGGGGGAGCTCAGAACACTGAAGCTTTCTTT
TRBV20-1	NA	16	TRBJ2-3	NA	CSAREGSGRRADTQYF	TGCAGTGCTAGGGAAGGTAGCGGCCGCCGGGCAGATACGCAGTATTTT
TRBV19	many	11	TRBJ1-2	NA	CASTGAGGYTF	TGTGCCAGTACAGGGGCTGGTGGCTACACCTTC
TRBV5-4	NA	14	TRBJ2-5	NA	CASSLNLVQETQYF	TGTGCCAGCAGCTTAAATCTAGTCCAAGAGACCCAGTACTTC
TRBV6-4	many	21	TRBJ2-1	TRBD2	CASSDEPFGVGTGGPEGEQFF	TGTGCCAGCAGTGACGAGCCTTTTGGGGTCGGGACGGGAGGGCCAGAGGGTGAGCAGTTCTTC
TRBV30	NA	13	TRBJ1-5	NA	CAWSALEDQPQHF	TGTGCCTGGAGTGCCCTAGAAGATCAGCCCCAGCATTTT
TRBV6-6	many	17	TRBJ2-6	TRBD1	CASSHQGTDSGANVLTF	TGTGCCAGCAGCCATCAAGGGACAGACTCTGGGGCCAACGTCCTGACTTTC
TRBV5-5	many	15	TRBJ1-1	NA	CASSLEGRRITEAFF	TGTGCCAGCAGCTTGGAAGGCCGCAGGATCACTGAAGCTTTCTTT
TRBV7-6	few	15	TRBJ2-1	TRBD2	CASSLTPSGGSEQFF	TGTGCCAGCAGCTTGACCCCTAGCGGGGGAAGCGAACAGTTCTTC
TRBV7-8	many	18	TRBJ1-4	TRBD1	CASSGQDRGGQVNEKLFF	TGTGCCAGCAGCGGCCAGGACAGGGGAGGGCAAGTTAATGAAAAACTGTTTTTT
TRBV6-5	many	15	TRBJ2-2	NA	CASQGGLPGTGELFF	TGTGCCAGCCAGGGGGGACTACCGGGAACCGGGGAGCTGTTTTTT
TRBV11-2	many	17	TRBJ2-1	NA	CASSLTPRGASYNEQFF	TGTGCCAGCAGCTTAACTCCGAGGGGGGCGTCCTACAATGAGCAGTTCTTC
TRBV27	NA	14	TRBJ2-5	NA	CASSATGEWETQYF	TGTGCCAGCAGTGCCACGGGGGAATGGGAGACCCAGTACTTC
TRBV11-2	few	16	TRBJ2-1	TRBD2	CASSLRLAGGYNEQFF	TGTGCCAGCAGCCTAAGACTAGCGGGAGGGTACAATGAGCAGTTCTTC
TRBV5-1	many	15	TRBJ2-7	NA	CATHFWAYFSYEQYF	TGCGCCACCCACTTCTGGGCCTACTTTTCCTACGAGCAGTACTTC
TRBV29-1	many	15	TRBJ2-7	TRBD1	CSVVGTAAISYEQYF	TGCAGCGTTGTGGGGACAGCGGCTATCTCCTACGAGCAGTACTTC
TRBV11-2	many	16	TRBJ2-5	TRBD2	CASSPLRLAAGETQYF	TGTGCCAGCAGCCCGTTAAGACTAGCGGCAGGAGAGACCCAGTACTTC
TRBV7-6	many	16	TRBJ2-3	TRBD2	CASSSTSGGYTDTQYF	TGTGCCAGCAGCTCGACTAGCGGGGGTTACACAGATACGCAGTATTTT
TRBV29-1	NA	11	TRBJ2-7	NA	CSVVLAYEQYF	TGCAGCGTTGTCCTGGCGTACGAGCAGTACTTC
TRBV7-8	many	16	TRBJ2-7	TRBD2	CASSLTGTSGSYEQYF	TGTGCCAGCAGCTTAACCGGGACTAGCGGCTCCTACGAGCAGTACTTC
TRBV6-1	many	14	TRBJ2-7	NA	CASSEVQGPYEQYF	TGTGCCAGCAGTGAAGTCCAGGGACCCTACGAGCAGTACTTC
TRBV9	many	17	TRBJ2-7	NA	CASSVGEVGTTPYEQYF	TGTGCCAGCAGCGTAGGGGAGGTGGGGACAACCCCCTACGAGCAGTACTTC
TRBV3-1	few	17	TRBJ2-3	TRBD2	CASSPRGSGVPRDTQYF	TGTGCCAGCAGCCCCCGGGGTAGCGGGGTGCCCCGGGATACGCAGTATTTT
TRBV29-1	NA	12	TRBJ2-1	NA	CSVEVVSREQFF	TGCAGCGTTGAGGTGGTATCACGCGAGCAGTTCTTC
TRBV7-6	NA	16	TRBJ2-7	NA	CASSLDPPGSSYEQYF	TGTGCCAGCAGCTTAGACCCTCCCGGGAGCTCCTACGAGCAGTACTTC
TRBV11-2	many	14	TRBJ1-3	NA	CASSPIVGRNTIYF	TGTGCCAGCAGCCCCATAGTAGGGCGGAACACCATATATTTT